One and the same sample provided the 27 T cell receptor beta chains below, sequenced in a study of T cells expressing NK-cell markers. TCRdb re-called the 5' RACE reads and gives one entry per CDR3 protein, without DNA. The table lists 140,000 or so distinct CDR3 sequences. Source material: blood T cells: a sorted CD56 or NKG2C T cell subset, CD4+ or CD8+ T cells, or bulk PBMC T cells (not recorded which). These receptors were obtained from a man younger than 35 in good health.

The chain is built from TRBV18 and TRBJ2-5; TCRdb's assignment of TRBD1 cannot be checked, as there is no DNA. Germline V CDR1 and CDR2: KGHSH, LQKENI. The CDR3 length is 15 residues. CDR3 region: CASSPPAGVEETQYF.

The rearrangement links TRBV20-1 to TRBJ2-3; the D gene TCRdb calls, TRBD1, cannot be checked with no DNA. Germline V gene sequence: CDR1 DFQATT, CDR2 SNEGSKA (reference sequence). The CDR3 covers 16 residues. The CDR3 here is CSARAGAGPNTDTQYF.

V and J are TRBV11-2 and TRBJ2-1; the D call from TCRdb, TRBD1, cannot be confirmed without DNA. The CDR3 runs to 16 residues. Germline CDR1 SGHAT, CDR2 FQNNGV. The CDR3 protein is CASSLDWGTAYNEQFF.

The V and J genes are TRBV12-3 or TRBV12-4 and TRBJ2-2; TCRdb lists TRBD1, though no DNA is available to test this call. This CDR3 contains 14 residues. CDR3 sequence reads: CASSPSGPAGELFF.

The chain employs TRBV2 and TRBJ2-1; the D call from TCRdb, TRBD2, cannot be confirmed without DNA. CDR1 and CDR2 (germline): SNHLY, FYNNEI. There are 18 residues in the CDR3. Here the CDR3 reads CASSPYGLAGSLYNEQFF.

The chain has TRBV12-3 or TRBV12-4 and TRBJ2-1; the TCRdb call, TRBD2, lacks DNA for checking. This CDR3 region has 15 residues. The CDR3 is CASSKGTSGSNEQFF.

The chain is built from TRBV12-3 or TRBV12-4 and TRBJ2-3; without DNA, the TCRdb call of TRBD1 cannot be checked. This CDR3 has 16 residues. CDR3 amino acids: CASSFSRTGWPDTQYF.

The chain carries TRBV6-5 and TRBJ2-3; the TRBD1 assignment by TCRdb is unverifiable without DNA. Germline loops: CDR1 MNHEY, CDR2 SVGAGI. The CDR3 is made up of 15 amino acids. This CDR3 is CASSLVRGYTDTQYF.

The chain combines TRBV5-1 with TRBJ2-7; as DNA is missing, the TRBD2 call by TCRdb cannot be tested. This CDR3 spans 15 amino acids. Germline V lookup: CDR1 SGHRS, CDR2 YFSETQ. The CDR3 loop is CASSNTGVGDYEQYF.

This chain links TRBV4-1 with TRBJ2-7; TCRdb indicates TRBD2, and absent DNA this call remains unverified. Germline loops: CDR1 MGHRA, CDR2 YSYEKL. The CDR3 sequence is 15 residues long. The CDR3 loop is CASSLQREGTYEQYF.

V gene TRBV4-1 combines with J gene TRBJ1-4. CDR3 length: 11 amino acids. Germline V CDR1 and CDR2: MGHRA, YSYEKL. CDR3 sequence: CASSQDEKLFF.

The J gene is TRBJ2-2, the V gene TRBV6-1; the D call of TRBD2 rests on TCRdb alone, since no DNA is present to check it. CDR1 and CDR2 from the germline V gene are MNHNS and SASEGT. The CDR3 has 17 residues. The CDR3 sequence is CASSPHTSGPATGELFF.

The chain uses TRBV29-1 and TRBJ2-7. The V gene's germline CDR1 is SQVTM and CDR2 ANQGSEA. CDR3 length: 15 residues. The CDR3 spells CSVEDSGGSAYEQYF.

CDR3 loop: CASSVEGGTPLETQYF. V and J are TRBV9 and TRBJ2-5; without DNA, the TCRdb call of TRBD2 cannot be checked. The CDR3 runs to 16 residues. The germline CDR1 and CDR2 sequences are SGDLS and YYNGEE.

V and J are TRBV29-1 and TRBJ2-7; the TCRdb D gene call, TRBD2, has no DNA to confirm it. This CDR3 contains 13 residues. Germline lookup yields CDR1 SQVTM and CDR2 ANQGSEA. CDR3: CSVGGGRVGEQYF.

This chain links TRBV5-8 with TRBJ1-1; TCRdb's D call, TRBD1, is unchecked because there is no DNA. Germline lookup yields CDR1 SGHTS and CDR2 YDEGEE. The CDR3 is made up of 15 amino acids. CDR3: CASSLDPGSNTEAFF. The variable domain in full, with the rest retrieved from reference TRBV5-8 and TRBJ1-1, is EAGVTQSPTHLIKTRGQQATLRCSPISGHTSVYWYQQALGLGLQFLLWYDEGEERNRGNFPPRFSGRQFPNYSSELNVNALELEDSALYLCASSLDPGSNTEAFFGQGTRLTVV.

The gene calls are TRBV20-1 and TRBJ2-1; lacking DNA, the TRBD2 call made by TCRdb goes unchecked. The CDR3 covers 14 residues. CDR1 DFQATT and CDR2 SNEGSKA come from the germline V gene (reference sequence). The CDR3 loop reads CSARDQREANEQFF.

V is TRBV28 and J is TRBJ2-3; TCRdb's D call of TRBD1 is untestable without DNA. The CDR3 contains 18 residues. Germline CDR1 and CDR2: MDHEN and SYDVKM. This CDR3 is CASSSLADRGHRADTQYF.

The rearrangement uses TRBV7-9 and TRBJ2-1; the D call from TCRdb, TRBD1, cannot be confirmed without DNA. This CDR3 contains 15 residues. The V gene's germline CDR1 is SEHNR and CDR2 FQNEAQ (reference sequence). CDR3 amino acids: CASSFVAGPYNEQFF.

The chain combines TRBV2 with TRBJ2-1; absent DNA, TCRdb's TRBD2 call cannot be checked. Germline V CDR1 and CDR2: SNHLY, FYNNEI. The CDR3 runs to 15 residues. The CDR3 sequence: CASSEATSGHNEQFF.

This CDR3 is CASSLARSQVEQFF. The gene calls are TRBV5-1 and TRBJ2-1. The CDR3 has 14 residues. CDR1 is SGHRS, CDR2 YFSETQ, per germline. Looking up the rest from reference TRBV5-1 and TRBJ2-1 gives the full variable domain: KAGVTQTPRYLIKTRGQQVTLSCSPISGHRSVSWYQQTPGQGLQFLFEYFSETQRNKGNFPGRFSGRQFSNSRSEMNVSTLELGDSALYLCASSLARSQVEQFFGPGTRLTVL.

The chain joins TRBV29-1 to TRBJ2-7; the D gene TCRdb calls, TRBD2, cannot be checked with no DNA. The CDR3 extends over 16 amino acids. Germline CDR1 SQVTM, CDR2 ANQGSEA. The CDR3: CSVDGLAGGTSYEQYF.

The V call is TRBV5-6, the J call TRBJ2-1; TCRdb selects TRBD1, and the lack of DNA leaves this call unchecked. In germline, CDR1 is SGHDT, CDR2 YYEEEE. This CDR3 spans 14 amino acids. The CDR3 spells CASSFPGTVNEQFF.

CDR3 loop: CAISDPTGDEQYF. This chain uses TRBV10-3 with TRBJ2-7. CDR3 length: 13 residues. Germline V gives CDR1 ENHRY, CDR2 SYGVKD.

The genes are TRBV7-9 and TRBJ2-1; TCRdb indicates TRBD2, and absent DNA this call remains unverified. Germline V CDR1 and CDR2: SEHNR, FQNEAQ (reference sequence). This CDR3 comprises 15 residues. CDR3 protein: CASSLAAGLYNEQFF.

The rearrangement joins TRBV7-6 to TRBJ2-1. Germline V gene sequence: CDR1 SGHVS, CDR2 FNYEAQ. The CDR3 sequence is 15 residues long. The CDR3 loop reads CASSLDSSAYNEQFF.

CDR3 residues: CASIAGGTDTQYF. The chain recombines TRBV2 with TRBJ2-3; the D gene TCRdb calls, TRBD1, cannot be checked with no DNA. Germline CDR1 reads SNHLY; CDR2 reads FYNNEI. This CDR3 comprises 13 residues.